One sample yielded the 10 T cell receptor beta chains listed below, sequenced in a study of shared clonotypes between healthy human individuals. The repertoire was sequenced with immunoSEQ multiplex PCR; TCRdb's copy has only in-frame clones and lacks some. This sample yields hundreds of thousands of clones, of which 90% to 95% are seen a single time; over 0.095% belongs to the top ten. Terminally differentiated effector memory CD45RA+ cells were left out of the naive CD8 fraction, which was CD45RO-negative and positively selected for CCR7. Source material: naive CD8+ T cells sorted from blood. These receptors were collected from a woman in her twenties or thirties in good health.

V usage is TRBV5-1 and J usage is TRBJ2-7; D is uncertain. Trimming took 4 bases from V and 1 from J, leaving 12 bases between them. The germline gives CDR1 SGHRS, CDR2 YFSETQ. The CDR3 runs 14 residues. For the CDR3, the DNA is TGCGCCAGCAGCCCATCTAGAGGTTCCTACGAGCAGTACTTC. Amino acids: CASSPSRGSYEQYF.

The gene calls are TRBV27 and TRBJ2-7; D tentatively fits TRBD1 or TRBD2 (5 bases each). Germline assignment: CDR1 MNHEY and CDR2 SMNVEV (reference sequence). The CDR3 has 14 amino acids. Trimming took off 6 bases at V and 2 bases at J, with 14 bases between the two ends. CDR3: CASRPGPYTYEQYF. The CDR3 bases are TGTGCCAGCAGACCGGGACCTTATACCTACGAGCAGTACTTC.

This clone was seen a single time. This chain uses TRBV2 with TRBJ2-7; 7 bases are a match to TRBD1. Losses at the gene ends were 3 bases for V and 0 bases for J; bases not matched to a gene: 11. Germline loops: CDR1 SNHLY, CDR2 FYNNEI. The CDR3 extends over 17 amino acids. In DNA form, the CDR3 reads TGTGCCAGCAGTGAGCGAACCGGGACAGAGATCTCCTACGAGCAGTACTTC. Translated, it gives CASSERTGTEISYEQYF. The variable domain in full, completed from reference TRBV2 and TRBJ2-7, reads EPEVTQTPSHQVTQMGQEVILRCVPISNHLYFYWYRQILGQKVEFLVSFYNNEISEKSEIFDDQFSVERPDGSNFTLKIRSTKLEDSAMYFCASSERTGTEISYEQYFGPGTRLTVT.

The chain uses TRBV2 and TRBJ2-3, with 13 bases matching TRBD2. Looked up from germline, CDR1 is SNHLY and CDR2 is FYNNEI. This CDR3 spans 15 amino acids. V lost 8 bases to trimming and J lost 7 bases; unmatched junction nucleotides: 9. The CDR3 DNA follows: TGTGCCAGCTCGCTAACCGGGACTAGCGGGAATACGCAGTATTTT. It specifies CASSLTGTSGNTQYF.

With regard to this clone: Other DNA sequences in the same sample also yield this CDR3. The chain employs TRBV19 and TRBJ2-1, with D tentatively TRBD2 (6 bases). V was clipped by 3 bases and J by 4 bases, with 13 bases between them. This CDR3 has 15 amino acids. Germline loops: CDR1 LNHDA, CDR2 SQIVND (reference sequence). Written as DNA, the CDR3 is TGTGCCAGTAGTATCGGGGCTAGCGCATACAATGAGCAGTTCTTC. This encodes CASSIGASAYNEQFF.

V usage is TRBV4-3 and J usage is TRBJ2-1, with D uncertain. Germline V gene lookup returns CDR1 LGHNA and CDR2 YSLEER. The length of the CDR3 is 11 residues. V gave up 6 bases and J gave up 8 bases, with 8 bases separating them. The CDR3 loop reads CASRNSYEQFF. The CDR3 nucleotides read TGCGCCAGCAGAAATAGTTATGAGCAGTTCTTC.

The CDR3 coding sequence is TGTGCCAGCAGCGTAGGGCTGGGGGAGCAGTACTTC. Amino acid sequence: CASSVGLGEQYF. V usage is TRBV9 and J usage is TRBJ2-5, with D perhaps matching TRBD1 or TRBD2 (5 bases each). Trimming stripped 0 bases from V and 11 bases from J, with 11 bases between. Germline CDR1 and CDR2: SGDLS and YYNGEE. This CDR3 region has 12 residues.

Only one count was recorded for this clone. The identical CDR3 is also encoded by other nucleotide sequences in the sample. The rearrangement uses TRBV18 and TRBJ2-7; 8 nucleotides line up with TRBD1. Trimming at V came to 3 bases and at J to 4 bases, leaving 2 bases not matched to a gene. CDR3 length: 13 residues. In germline, CDR1 is KGHSH, CDR2 LQKENI. The CDR3 spells CASSPDRVYEQYF. The CDR3 DNA is TGTGCCAGCTCACCGGACAGGGTTTACGAGCAGTACTTC. The full variable domain, its missing parts supplied by reference TRBV18 and TRBJ2-7, is NAGVMQNPRHLVRRRGQEARLRCSPMKGHSHVYWYRQLPEEGLKFMVYLQKENIIDESGMPKERFSAEFPKEGPSILRIQQVVRGDSAAYFCASSPDRVYEQYFGPGTRLTVT.

This clone came up once. The V call is TRBV6-1, the J call TRBJ2-7, with 12 bases identical to TRBD1. Germline V gene data show CDR1 as MNHNS and CDR2 as SASEGT. The CDR3 loop spans 15 amino acids. J gave up 4 bases and V 7 bases, and 8 bases lay outside the gene matches. This CDR3 is CASTEGTGGWYEQYF. Written as DNA, the CDR3 is TGTGCCAGCACCGAGGGGACAGGGGGCTGGTACGAGCAGTACTTC.

The V call is TRBV5-4, the J call TRBJ2-7; D unresolved. This CDR3 has 13 residues. From germline, CDR1 is SGHNT and CDR2 YYREEE (reference sequence). V was cut by 2 bases and J by 4 bases, with 10 bases left in between. For the CDR3, the DNA is TGTGCCAGCAGCTTCCTCTTGGGATACGAGCAGTACTTC. Protein product: CASSFLLGYEQYF.